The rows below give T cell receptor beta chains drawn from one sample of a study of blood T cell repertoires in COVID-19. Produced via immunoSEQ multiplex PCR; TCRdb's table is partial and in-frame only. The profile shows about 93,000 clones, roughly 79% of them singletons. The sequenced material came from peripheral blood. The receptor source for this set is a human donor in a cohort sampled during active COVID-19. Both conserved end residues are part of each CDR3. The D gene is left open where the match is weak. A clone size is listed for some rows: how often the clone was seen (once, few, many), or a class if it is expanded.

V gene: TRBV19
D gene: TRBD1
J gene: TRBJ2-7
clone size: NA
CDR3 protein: CASQRTGGRYEQYF
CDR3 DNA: TGTGCCAGCCAGAGGACAGGGGGCCGCTACGAGCAGTACTTC

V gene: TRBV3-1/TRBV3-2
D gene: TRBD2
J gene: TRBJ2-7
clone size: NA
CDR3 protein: CASRPNPGLASEQYF
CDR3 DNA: TGTGCCAGCAGACCGAATCCGGGACTAGCAAGCGAGCAGTACTTC

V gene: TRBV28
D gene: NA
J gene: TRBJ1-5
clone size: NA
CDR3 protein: CASSPKSWLSNQPQHF
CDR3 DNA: TGTGCCAGCAGCCCCAAGTCATGGCTTAGCAATCAGCCCCAGCATTTT

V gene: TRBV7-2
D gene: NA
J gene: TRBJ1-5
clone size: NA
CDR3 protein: CASSPHFGGNQPQHF
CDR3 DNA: TGTGCCAGCAGCCCCCATTTCGGGGGCAATCAGCCCCAGCATTTT

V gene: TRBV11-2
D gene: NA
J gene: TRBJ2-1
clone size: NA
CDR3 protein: CASSLANSYNEQFF
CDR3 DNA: TGTGCCAGCAGCTTAGCCAACTCCTACAATGAGCAGTTCTTC

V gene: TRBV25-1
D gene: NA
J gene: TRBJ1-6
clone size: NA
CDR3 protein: CASSGEGYNSPLHF
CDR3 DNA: TGTGCCAGCAGTGGCGAGGGATATAATTCACCCCTCCACTTT

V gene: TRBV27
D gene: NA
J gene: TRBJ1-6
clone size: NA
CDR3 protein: CASSFGQGNSPLHF
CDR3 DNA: TGTGCCAGCAGTTTCGGCCAGGGGAATTCACCCCTCCACTTT

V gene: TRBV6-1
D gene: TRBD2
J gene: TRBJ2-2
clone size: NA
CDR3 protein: CASSVGLAGVTGELFF
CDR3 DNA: TGTGCCAGCAGTGTCGGACTAGCGGGAGTCACCGGGGAGCTGTTTTTT

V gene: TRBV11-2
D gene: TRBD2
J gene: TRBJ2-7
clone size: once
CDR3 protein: CASSKGLDYEQYF
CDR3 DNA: TGTGCCAGCAGCAAGGGACTAGACTACGAGCAGTACTTC

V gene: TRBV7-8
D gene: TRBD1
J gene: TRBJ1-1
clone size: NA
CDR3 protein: CATTLIGTANTEAFF
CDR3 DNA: TGTGCCACCACCTTAATAGGGACAGCAAACACTGAAGCTTTCTTT

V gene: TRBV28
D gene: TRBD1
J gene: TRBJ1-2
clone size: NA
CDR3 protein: CASSLGQGSVGYTF
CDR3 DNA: TGTGCCAGCAGTTTGGGACAGGGTTCGGTAGGCTACACCTTC

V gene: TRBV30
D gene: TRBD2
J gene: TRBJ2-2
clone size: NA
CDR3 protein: CAWRVPGGNTGELFF
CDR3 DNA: TGTGCCTGGAGGGTCCCGGGGGGTAACACCGGGGAGCTGTTTTTT

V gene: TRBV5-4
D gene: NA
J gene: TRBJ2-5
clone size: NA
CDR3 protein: CASSLQPYSLETQYF
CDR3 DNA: TGTGCCAGCAGCTTGCAACCCTATAGTTTGGAGACCCAGTACTTC

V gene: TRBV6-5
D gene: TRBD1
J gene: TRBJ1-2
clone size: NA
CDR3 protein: CASSYRDRDGYTF
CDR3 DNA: TGTGCCAGCAGTTACCGGGACAGGGATGGCTACACCTTC

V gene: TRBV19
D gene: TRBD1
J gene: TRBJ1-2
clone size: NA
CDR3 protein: CATGQGITNYGYTF
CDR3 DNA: TGTGCCACGGGACAGGGGATCACTAACTATGGCTACACCTTC

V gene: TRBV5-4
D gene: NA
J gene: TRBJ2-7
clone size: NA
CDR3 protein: CASSSPSESEQYF
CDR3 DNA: TGTGCCAGCAGCTCCCCTAGCGAAAGCGAGCAGTACTTC

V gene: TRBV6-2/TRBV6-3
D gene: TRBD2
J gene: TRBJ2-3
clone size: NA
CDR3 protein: CASSYSAGGGTDTQYF
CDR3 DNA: TGTGCCAGCAGTTACTCTGCGGGAGGGGGCACAGATACGCAGTATTTT

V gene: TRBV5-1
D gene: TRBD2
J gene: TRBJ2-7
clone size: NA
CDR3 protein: CASARTSGGVWYF
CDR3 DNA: TGCGCCAGCGCCAGGACTAGCGGGGGAGTCTGGTACTTC

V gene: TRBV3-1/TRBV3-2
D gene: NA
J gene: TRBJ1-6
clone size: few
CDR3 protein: CASSQSDRGANSPLHF
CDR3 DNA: TGTGCCAGCAGCCAATCCGACCGGGGGGCAAATTCACCCCTCCACTTT

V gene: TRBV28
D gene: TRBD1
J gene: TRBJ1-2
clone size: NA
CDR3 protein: CASSGQVQRNYGYTF
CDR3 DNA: TGTGCCAGCAGTGGACAGGTTCAACGGAACTATGGCTACACCTTC

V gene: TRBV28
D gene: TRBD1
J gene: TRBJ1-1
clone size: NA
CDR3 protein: CASSPRTGGRGEAFF
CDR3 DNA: TGTGCCAGCAGTCCCCGGACAGGGGGCAGGGGTGAAGCTTTCTTT

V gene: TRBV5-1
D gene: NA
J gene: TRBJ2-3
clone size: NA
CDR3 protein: CASSLERATSTDTQYF
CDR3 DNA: TGCGCCAGCAGCTTGGAGCGGGCCACGAGCACAGATACGCAGTATTTT

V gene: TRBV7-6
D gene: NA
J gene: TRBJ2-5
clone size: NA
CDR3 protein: CASSLLANQETQYF
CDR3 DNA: TGTGCCAGCAGCTTACTAGCAAACCAAGAGACCCAGTACTTC

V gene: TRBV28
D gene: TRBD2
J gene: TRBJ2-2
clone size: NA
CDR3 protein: CATRTPGGLSTGELFF
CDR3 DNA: TGTGCCACCCGAACCCCGGGAGGTTTAAGCACCGGGGAGCTGTTTTTT

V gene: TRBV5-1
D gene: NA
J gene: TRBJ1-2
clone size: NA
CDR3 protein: CASSLAVGSNYGYTF
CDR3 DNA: TGCGCCAGCAGCTTGGCCGTGGGGAGTAACTATGGCTACACCTTC

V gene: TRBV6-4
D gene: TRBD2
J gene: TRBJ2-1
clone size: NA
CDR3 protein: CASSPGGVVFGEQFF
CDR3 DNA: TGTGCCAGCAGTCCCGGGGGGGTCGTATTCGGTGAGCAGTTCTTC

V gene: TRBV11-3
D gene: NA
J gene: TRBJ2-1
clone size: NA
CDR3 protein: CASSSPPRDEQFF
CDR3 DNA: TGTGCCAGCAGCTCCCCTCCGCGGGATGAGCAGTTCTTC

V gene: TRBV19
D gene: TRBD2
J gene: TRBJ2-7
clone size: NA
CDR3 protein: CASSFSGRFGYEQYF
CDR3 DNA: TGTGCCAGTAGCTTTAGCGGGAGATTCGGTTACGAGCAGTACTTC

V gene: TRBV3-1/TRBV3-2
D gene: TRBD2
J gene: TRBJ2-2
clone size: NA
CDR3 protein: CASSQESGLAGTGELFF
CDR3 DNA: TGTGCCAGCAGCCAAGAATCCGGACTAGCGGGTACCGGGGAGCTGTTTTTT

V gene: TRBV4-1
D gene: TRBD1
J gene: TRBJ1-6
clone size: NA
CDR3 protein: CASSQDPRQGAGDSPLHF
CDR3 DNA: TGCGCCAGCAGCCAAGATCCACGACAGGGGGCGGGTGATTCACCCCTCCACTTT

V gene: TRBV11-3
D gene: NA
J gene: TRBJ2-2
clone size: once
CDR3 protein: CASSPRGAGELFF
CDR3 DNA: TGTGCCAGCAGCCCCAGGGGCGCCGGGGAGCTGTTTTTT

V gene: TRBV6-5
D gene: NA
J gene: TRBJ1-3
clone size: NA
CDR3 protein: CASGPRATSGNTIYF
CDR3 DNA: TGTGCCAGCGGGCCCAGGGCAACGTCTGGAAACACCATATATTTT

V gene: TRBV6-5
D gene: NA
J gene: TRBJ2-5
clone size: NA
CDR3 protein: CAAGRLRETQYF
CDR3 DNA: TGCGCAGCAGGCAGGTTGCGAGAGACCCAGTACTTC

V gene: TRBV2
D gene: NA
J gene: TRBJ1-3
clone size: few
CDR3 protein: CASSGGPGNTIYF
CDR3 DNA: TGTGCCAGCAGTGGGGGGCCTGGAAACACCATATATTTT